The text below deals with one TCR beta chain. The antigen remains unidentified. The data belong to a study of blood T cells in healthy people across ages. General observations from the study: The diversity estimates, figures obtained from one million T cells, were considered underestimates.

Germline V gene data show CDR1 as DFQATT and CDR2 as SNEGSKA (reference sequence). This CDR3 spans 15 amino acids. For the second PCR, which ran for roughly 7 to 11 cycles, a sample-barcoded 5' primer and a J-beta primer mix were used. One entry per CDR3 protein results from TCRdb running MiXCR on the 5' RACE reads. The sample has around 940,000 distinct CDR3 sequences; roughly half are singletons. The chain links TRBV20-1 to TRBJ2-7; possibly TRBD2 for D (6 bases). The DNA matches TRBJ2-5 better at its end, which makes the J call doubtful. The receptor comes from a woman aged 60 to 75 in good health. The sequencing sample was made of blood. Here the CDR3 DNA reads TGCAGTGCTAGGAGGCCCCGGGACTCCGGGGAGACCCAGTACTTC. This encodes CSARRPRDSGETQYF.